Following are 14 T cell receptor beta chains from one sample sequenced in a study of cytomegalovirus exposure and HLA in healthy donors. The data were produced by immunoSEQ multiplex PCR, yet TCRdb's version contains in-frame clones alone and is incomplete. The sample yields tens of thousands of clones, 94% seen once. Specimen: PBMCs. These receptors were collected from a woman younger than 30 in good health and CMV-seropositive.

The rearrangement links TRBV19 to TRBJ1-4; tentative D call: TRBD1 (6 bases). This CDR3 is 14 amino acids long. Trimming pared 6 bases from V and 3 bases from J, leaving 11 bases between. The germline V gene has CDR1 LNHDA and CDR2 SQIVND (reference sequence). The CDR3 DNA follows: TGTGCCAGTAGGAACAGGGCGGCTAATGAAAAACTGTTTTTT. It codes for CASRNRAANEKLFF.

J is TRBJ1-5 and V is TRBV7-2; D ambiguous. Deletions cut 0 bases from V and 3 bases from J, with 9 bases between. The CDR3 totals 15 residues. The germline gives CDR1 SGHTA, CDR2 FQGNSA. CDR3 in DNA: TGTGCCAGCAGCTTAGCCGCGGGCACCAATCAGCCCCAGCATTTT. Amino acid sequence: CASSLAAGTNQPQHF.

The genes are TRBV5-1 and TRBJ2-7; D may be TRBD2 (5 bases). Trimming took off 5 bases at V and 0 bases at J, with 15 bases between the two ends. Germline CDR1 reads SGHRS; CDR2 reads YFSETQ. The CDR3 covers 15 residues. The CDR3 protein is CASSPDWPLSYEQYF. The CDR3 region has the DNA TGCGCCAGCAGTCCGGACTGGCCGCTCTCCTACGAGCAGTACTTC. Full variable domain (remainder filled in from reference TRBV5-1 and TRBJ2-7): KAGVTQTPRYLIKTRGQQVTLSCSPISGHRSVSWYQQTPGQGLQFLFEYFSETQRNKGNFPGRFSGRQFSNSRSEMNVSTLELGDSALYLCASSPDWPLSYEQYFGPGTRLTVT.

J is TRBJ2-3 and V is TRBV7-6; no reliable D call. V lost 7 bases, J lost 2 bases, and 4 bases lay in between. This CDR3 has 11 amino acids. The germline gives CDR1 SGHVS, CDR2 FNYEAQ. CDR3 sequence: CASMATDTQYF. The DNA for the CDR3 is TGTGCCAGCATGGCCACAGATACGCAGTATTTT. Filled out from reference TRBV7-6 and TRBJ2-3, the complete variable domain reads GAGVSQSPRYKVTKRGQDVALRCDPISGHVSLYWYRQALGQGPEFLTYFNYEAQQDKSGLPNDRFSAERPEGSISTLTIQRTEQRDSAMYRCASMATDTQYFGPGTRLTVL.

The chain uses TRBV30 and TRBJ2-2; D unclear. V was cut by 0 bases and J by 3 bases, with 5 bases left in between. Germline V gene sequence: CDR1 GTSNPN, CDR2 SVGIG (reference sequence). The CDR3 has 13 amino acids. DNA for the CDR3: TGTGCCTGGAGTGTTGGCCACACCGGGGAGCTGTTTTTT. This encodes CAWSVGHTGELFF.

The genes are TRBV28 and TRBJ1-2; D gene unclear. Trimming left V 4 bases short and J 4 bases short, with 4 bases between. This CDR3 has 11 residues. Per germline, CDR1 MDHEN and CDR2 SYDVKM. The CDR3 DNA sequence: TGTGCCAGCAGTTCCGGCTATGGCTACACCTTC. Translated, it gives CASSSGYGYTF.

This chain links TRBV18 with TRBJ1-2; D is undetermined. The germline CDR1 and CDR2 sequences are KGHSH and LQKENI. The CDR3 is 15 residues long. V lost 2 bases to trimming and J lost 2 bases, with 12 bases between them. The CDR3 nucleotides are TGTGCCAGCTCACCAGTAGGCTCAGGAAACTATGGCTACACCTTC. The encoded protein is CASSPVGSGNYGYTF.

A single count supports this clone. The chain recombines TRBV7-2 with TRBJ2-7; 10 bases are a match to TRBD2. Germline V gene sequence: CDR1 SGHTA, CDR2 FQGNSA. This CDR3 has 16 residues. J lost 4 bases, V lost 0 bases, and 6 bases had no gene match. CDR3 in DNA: TGTGCCAGCAGCTTAGCGATACTAGCGGGAAGATACGAGCAGTACTTC. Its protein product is CASSLAILAGRYEQYF.

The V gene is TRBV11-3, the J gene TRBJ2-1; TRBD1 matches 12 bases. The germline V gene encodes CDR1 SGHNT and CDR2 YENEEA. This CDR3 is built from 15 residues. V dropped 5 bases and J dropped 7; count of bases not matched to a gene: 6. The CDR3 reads CASSPGTGGMNEQFF. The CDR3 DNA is TGTGCCAGCAGCCCGGGGACAGGGGGCATGAATGAGCAGTTCTTC.

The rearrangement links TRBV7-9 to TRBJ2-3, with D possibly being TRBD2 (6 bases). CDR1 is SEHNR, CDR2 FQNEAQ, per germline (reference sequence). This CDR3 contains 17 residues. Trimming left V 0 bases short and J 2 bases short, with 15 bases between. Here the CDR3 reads CASSLAVRGSITDTQYF. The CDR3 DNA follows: TGTGCCAGCAGCTTAGCGGTTCGGGGGTCGATCACAGATACGCAGTATTTT.

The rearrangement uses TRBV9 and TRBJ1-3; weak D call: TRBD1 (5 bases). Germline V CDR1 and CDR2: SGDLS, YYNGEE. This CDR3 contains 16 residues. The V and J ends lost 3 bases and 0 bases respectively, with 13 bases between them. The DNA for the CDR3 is TGTGCCAGCAGCGGCGGGACTCTCCGCTCTGGAAACACCATATATTTT. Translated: CASSGGTLRSGNTIYF. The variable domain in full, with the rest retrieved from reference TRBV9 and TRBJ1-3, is DSGVTQTPKHLITATGQRVTLRCSPRSGDLSVYWYQQSLDQGLQFLIQYYNGEERAKGNILERFSAQQFPDLHSELNLSSLELGDSALYFCASSGGTLRSGNTIYFGEGSWLTVV.

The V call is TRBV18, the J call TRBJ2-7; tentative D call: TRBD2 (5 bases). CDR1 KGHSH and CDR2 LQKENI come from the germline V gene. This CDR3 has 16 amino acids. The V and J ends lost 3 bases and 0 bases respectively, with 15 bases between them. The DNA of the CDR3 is TGTGCCAGCTCACCCGTCCGGGGATCCAGCTCCTACGAGCAGTACTTC. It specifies CASSPVRGSSSYEQYF.

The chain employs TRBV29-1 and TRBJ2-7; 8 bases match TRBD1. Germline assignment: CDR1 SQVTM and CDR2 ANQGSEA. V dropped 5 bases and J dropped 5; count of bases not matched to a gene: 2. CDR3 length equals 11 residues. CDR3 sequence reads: CSVQGAHEQYF. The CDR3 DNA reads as TGCAGCGTTCAGGGGGCCCACGAGCAGTACTTC.

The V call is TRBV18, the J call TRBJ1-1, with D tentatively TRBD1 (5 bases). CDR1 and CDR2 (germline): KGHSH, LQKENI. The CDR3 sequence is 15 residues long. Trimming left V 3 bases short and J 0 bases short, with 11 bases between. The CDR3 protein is CASSPIRAMNTEAFF. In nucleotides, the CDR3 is TGTGCCAGCTCACCTATCAGGGCCATGAACACTGAAGCTTTCTTT.